Listed below are T cell receptor beta chains from one sample, sequenced in a study of T cell clones after liver transplantation. Method: immunoSEQ multiplex PCR; TCRdb's copy keeps in-frame clones and lacks some. The sample records fewer than 65,000 clones, about 86% being singletons. The specimen was CD8+ T cells from blood, collected 12 months after liver transplant. The receptor set was obtained from a human patient who received a liver transplant. Some T cells may have come from the graft donor. The CDR3 runs from the conserved cysteine through the conserved F or W. Each record gives: D gene, V gene, clone size, J gene, CDR3 DNA, CDR3 protein. D genes are given only for firm matches. Size is stated for part of the rows, as once, few or many counts, or as a class when the clone is expanded.

.	TRBV19	.	TRBJ2-7	TGTGCCAGTAGTTGGACTGGAGGCAGCTACGAGCAGTACTTC	CASSWTGGSYEQYF
.	TRBV7-9	.	TRBJ2-5	TGTGCCAGCAGCGGGACTGATCAAGAGACCCAGTACTTC	CASSGTDQETQYF
.	TRBV19	.	TRBJ2-2	TGTGCCAGTAGTACCTCACTAGGAACCGGGGAGCTGTTTTTT	CASSTSLGTGELFF
.	TRBV27	.	TRBJ1-4	TGTGCCAGCAGTCTGACTCGTGTTGGTGAAAAACTGTTTTTT	CASSLTRVGEKLFF
.	TRBV2	.	TRBJ1-2	TGTGCCAGCAGTGAAGCTAAGGGCCAGTTCGGGATAAACTATGGCTACACCTTC	CASSEAKGQFGINYGYTF
.	TRBV19	once	TRBJ1-5	TGTGCCAGTAGTATTTCGGGGGCATATCAGCCCCAGCATTTT	CASSISGAYQPQHF
.	TRBV30	once	TRBJ1-1	TGTGCCTGGAGTGTAGGGGGTATTGAAGCTTTCTTT	CAWSVGGIEAFF
.	TRBV28	.	TRBJ1-5	TGTGCCAGCAAGCTCTTTTTTAGCAATCAGCCCCAGCATTTT	CASKLFFSNQPQHF
TRBD2	TRBV7-9	.	TRBJ2-7	TGTGCCAGCAGCTTGGTAACTAGCGGGAGCCACGAGCAGTACTTC	CASSLVTSGSHEQYF
TRBD1	TRBV5-8	.	TRBJ1-1	TGTGCCAGCAGCTGGACAGGGAGGACTGAAGCTTTCTTT	CASSWTGRTEAFF
.	TRBV28	medium-sized	TRBJ1-4	TGTGCCAGCACCCCCCTGAGAGGAAAACTGTTTTTT	CASTPLRGKLFF
.	TRBV9	.	TRBJ2-3	TGTGCCAGCAGCCTTGCGGGGACTCAGCTCCCCACAGATACGCAGTATTTT	CASSLAGTQLPTDTQYF
TRBD2	TRBV7-9	.	TRBJ2-2	TGTGCCAGCAGCCCCGGACTAGCCGCCGGGGAGCTGTTTTTT	CASSPGLAAGELFF
.	TRBV6-6	.	TRBJ2-1	TGTGCCAGCAGTTACCCCAGCGGGTTTGAGCAGTTCTTC	CASSYPSGFEQFF
TRBD2	TRBV28	.	TRBJ2-1	TGTGCCAGCAGGGAAACCCCCGGCGGGAGGCCATCCAATGAGCAGTTCTTC	CASRETPGGRPSNEQFF
.	TRBV9	.	TRBJ2-3	TGTGCCAGCAGCGTAGCCCCGGGAGAGACAGATACGCAGTATTTT	CASSVAPGETDTQYF
.	TRBV5-4	.	TRBJ1-2	TGTGCCAGCACTTCTAAGGGGAACTATGGCTACACCTTC	CASTSKGNYGYTF
TRBD1	TRBV19	.	TRBJ1-1	TGTGCCAGTAGTCTCCGGACAGGGATGAACACTGAAGCTTTCTTT	CASSLRTGMNTEAFF
TRBD2	TRBV10-2	.	TRBJ2-2	TGCGCCAGCTTTGGACTAGCGTCCTTGGGGGAGCTGTTTTTT	CASFGLASLGELFF
.	TRBV6-6	.	TRBJ1-2	TGTGCCAGCAGTTATATTTTGGGGGGCGCGGATGGCTACACCTTC	CASSYILGGADGYTF
TRBD2	TRBV10-3	few	TRBJ2-5	TGTGCCATCAGTGAATCTAGCGGGCTCCAAGAGACCCAGTACTTC	CAISESSGLQETQYF
.	TRBV19	.	TRBJ1-1	TGTGCCACCCTGGCGGACGAATACACTGAAGCTTTCTTT	CATLADEYTEAFF
TRBD1	TRBV29-1	.	TRBJ1-2	TGCAGCGTTGAAAAGGCGACAGGGGGCGCGGTTCATGGCTACACCTTC	CSVEKATGGAVHGYTF
.	TRBV7-3	.	TRBJ2-1	TGTGCCAGCAGCTTAACTCTGAGCTCCTACAATGAGCAGTTCTTC	CASSLTLSSYNEQFF
.	TRBV28	once	TRBJ2-1	TGTGCCAGCAGTTTAGTGGGACTGAGCTCCTACAATGAGCAGTTCTTC	CASSLVGLSSYNEQFF
.	TRBV6-5	.	TRBJ2-1	TGTGCCAGCAGTTCTGGGGGACTCGGTTTGTTCTTC	CASSSGGLGLFF
TRBD1	TRBV28	.	TRBJ1-2	TGTGCCAGCAGTCCCGGGACAGTCCCCTATGGCTACACCTTC	CASSPGTVPYGYTF
TRBD1	TRBV6-6	few	TRBJ2-7	TGTGCCAGCAGTTACTCGGGACAGGAATCCTACGAGCAGTACTTC	CASSYSGQESYEQYF
.	TRBV5-4	once	TRBJ2-7	TGTGCCAGCAGCCAAAGGGCGGCCTGGGAGCAGTACTTC	CASSQRAAWEQYF
.	TRBV27	few	TRBJ1-2	TGTGCCAGCCGACAAAAGGCGAACAGGAACTATGGCTACACCTTC	CASRQKANRNYGYTF
.	TRBV7-6	.	TRBJ2-7	TGTGCCAGCAGCTTAGAAACCGCGAAGGGCCCCTACGAGCAGTACTTC	CASSLETAKGPYEQYF
TRBD1	TRBV2	.	TRBJ2-5	TGTGCCGGCCCGGACAGGTGGGGGCAAGAGACCCAGTACTTC	CAGPDRWGQETQYF
.	TRBV27	few	TRBJ1-2	TGTGCCAGCAGTATCGCGGGGGGCTACTATGGCTACACCTTC	CASSIAGGYYGYTF
TRBD2	TRBV27	.	TRBJ2-1	TGTGCCAGCAGTGGTGGGACTAGCGGCAATGAGCAGTTCTTC	CASSGGTSGNEQFF
TRBD1	TRBV19	.	TRBJ1-1	TGTGCCAGTAAGGAGGGACAGATCGAAGCTTTCTTT	CASKEGQIEAFF
.	TRBV27	many	TRBJ1-1	TGTGCCAGCAGTTTGGGTGGACAGTCTCACACTGAAGCTTTCTTT	CASSLGGQSHTEAFF
.	TRBV15	.	TRBJ2-5	TGTGCCACCAGCGGTCGGGGACGGGGACGGACCCAGTACTTC	CATSGRGRGRTQYF
.	TRBV7-9	.	TRBJ1-1	TGTGCCAGCAGCTTACAACAAGGCTTGAACACTGAAGCTTTCTTT	CASSLQQGLNTEAFF
.	TRBV18	.	TRBJ2-4	TGTGCCAGCTCACCAATGGCTCTCGCAAGGGCCAAAAACATTCAGTACTTC	CASSPMALARAKNIQYF
TRBD1	TRBV11-2	.	TRBJ1-2	TGTGCCAGCAGCCGGACAGGGCTGAACTATGGCTACACCTTC	CASSRTGLNYGYTF
TRBD1	TRBV6-1	.	TRBJ1-5	TGTGCCAGCAGTGACCCGGGACAGGGGGCATTCAATCAGCCCCAGCATTTT	CASSDPGQGAFNQPQHF
.	TRBV5-1	few	TRBJ2-1	TGCGCCAGCAGTGTAGGGGGAACCTACAATGAGCAGTTCTTC	CASSVGGTYNEQFF